This TCR beta chain was observed in a study of early T cells in non-severe SARS-CoV-2 infection. Individual cDNA molecules received unique molecular identifiers during library preparation. TCRdb analysed the 5' RACE reads with MiXCR anew, one entry per CDR3 protein. The repertoire holds fewer than 110,000 distinct CDR3 sequences, with 11% as singletons. CDR3 size: 14 residues. V lost 5 bases, J lost 4 bases, and 3 bases stayed unmatched. Germline V lookup: CDR1 SEHNR, CDR2 FQNEAQ (reference sequence). The sample holds many counts of this clonotype. The receptor's source is an adult who was a healthcare worker with PCR-confirmed SARS-CoV-2 infection or an uninfected control (not recorded which). The gene calls are TRBV7-9 and TRBJ2-3, with TRBD1 matching over 10 bases. The material sequenced was whole blood. CDR3 nucleotides: TGTGCCAGCAGCGCGACAGGGGGCCCAGATACGCAGTATTTT. This codes for CASSATGGPDTQYF.